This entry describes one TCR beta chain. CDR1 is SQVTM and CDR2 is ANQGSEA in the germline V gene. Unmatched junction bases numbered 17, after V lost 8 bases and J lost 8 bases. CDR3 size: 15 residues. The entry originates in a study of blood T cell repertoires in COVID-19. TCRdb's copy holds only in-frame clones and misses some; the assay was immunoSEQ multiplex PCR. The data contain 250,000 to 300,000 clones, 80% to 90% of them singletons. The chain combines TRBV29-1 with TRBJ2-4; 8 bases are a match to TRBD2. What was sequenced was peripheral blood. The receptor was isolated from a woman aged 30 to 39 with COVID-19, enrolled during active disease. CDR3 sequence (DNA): TGCAGCCCACGGGGGGGGCGAGAAGGTGTGCACATTCAGTACTTC. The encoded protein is CSPRGGREGVHIQYF. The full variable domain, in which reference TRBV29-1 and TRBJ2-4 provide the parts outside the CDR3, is SAVISQKPSRDICQRGTSLTIQCQVDSQVTMMFWYRQQPGQSLTLIATANQGSEATYESGFVIDKFPISRPNLTFSTLTVSNMSPEDSSIYLCSPRGGREGVHIQYFGAGTRLSVL.